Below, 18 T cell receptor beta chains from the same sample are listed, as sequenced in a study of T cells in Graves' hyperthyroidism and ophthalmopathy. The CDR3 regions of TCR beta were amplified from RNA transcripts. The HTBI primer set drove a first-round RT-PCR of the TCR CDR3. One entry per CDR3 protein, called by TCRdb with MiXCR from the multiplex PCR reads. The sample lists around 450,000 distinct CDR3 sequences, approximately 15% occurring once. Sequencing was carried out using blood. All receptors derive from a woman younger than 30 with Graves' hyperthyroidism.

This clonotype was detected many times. CDR3 residues: CASSGSGGRKWARSKYEQFF. The CDR3 nucleotides read TGTGCCAGCAGTGGGTCAGGGGGCCGAAAGTGGGCTAGATCGAAATATGAGCAGTTCTTC. This chain joins TRBV2 and TRBJ2-1; 8 nucleotides match TRBD1. Germline loops: CDR1 SNHLY, CDR2 FYNNEI. V shed 4 bases and J 8 bases; nucleotides not matched to a gene: 25. The CDR3 covers 20 residues.

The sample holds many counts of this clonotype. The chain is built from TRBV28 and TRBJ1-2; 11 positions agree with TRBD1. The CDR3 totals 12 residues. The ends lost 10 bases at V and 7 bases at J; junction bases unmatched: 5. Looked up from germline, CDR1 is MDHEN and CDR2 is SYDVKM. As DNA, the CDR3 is TGTGCCACCTGGACAGGGGGCTTTGGCTACACCTTC. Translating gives CATWTGGFGYTF.

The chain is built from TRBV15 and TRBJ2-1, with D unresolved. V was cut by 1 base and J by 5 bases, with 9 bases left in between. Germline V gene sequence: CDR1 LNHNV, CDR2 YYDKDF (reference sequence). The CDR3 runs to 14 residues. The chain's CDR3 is CATSRVKGNNEQFF. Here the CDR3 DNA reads TGTGCCACCAGCAGAGTTAAGGGAAACAATGAGCAGTTCTTC. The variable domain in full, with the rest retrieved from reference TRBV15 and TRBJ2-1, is DAMVIQNPRYQVTQFGKPVTLSCSQTLNHNVMYWYQQKSSQAPKLLFHYYDKDFNNEADTPDNFQSRRPNTSFCFLDIRSPGLGDTAMYLCATSRVKGNNEQFFGPGTRLTVL.

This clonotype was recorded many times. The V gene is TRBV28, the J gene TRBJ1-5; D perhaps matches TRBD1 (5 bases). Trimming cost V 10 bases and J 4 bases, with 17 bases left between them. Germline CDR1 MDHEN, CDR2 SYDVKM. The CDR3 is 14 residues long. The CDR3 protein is CATSGVDRNQPQHF. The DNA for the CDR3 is TGTGCCACCAGCGGGGTAGACAGAAATCAGCCCCAGCATTTT.

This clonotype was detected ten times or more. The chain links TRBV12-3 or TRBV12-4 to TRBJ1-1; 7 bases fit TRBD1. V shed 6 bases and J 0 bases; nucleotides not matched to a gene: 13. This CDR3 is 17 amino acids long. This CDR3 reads CASSGTDRAKVNTEAFF. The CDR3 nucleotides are TGTGCCAGCAGCGGTACTGACAGGGCCAAAGTGAACACTGAAGCTTTCTTT.

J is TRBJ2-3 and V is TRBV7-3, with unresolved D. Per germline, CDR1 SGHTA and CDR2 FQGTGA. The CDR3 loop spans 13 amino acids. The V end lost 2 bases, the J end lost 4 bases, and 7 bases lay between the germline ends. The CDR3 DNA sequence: TGTGCCAGCAGCTTAGATCAACCAGATACGCAGTATTTT. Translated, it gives CASSLDQPDTQYF.

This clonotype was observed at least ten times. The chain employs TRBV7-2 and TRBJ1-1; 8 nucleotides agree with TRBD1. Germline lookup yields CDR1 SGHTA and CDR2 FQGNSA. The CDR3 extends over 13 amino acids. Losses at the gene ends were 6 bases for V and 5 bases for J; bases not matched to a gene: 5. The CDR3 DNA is TGTGCCAGCAGGCGACAGGGGAGGACTGAAGCTTTCTTT. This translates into CASRRQGRTEAFF.

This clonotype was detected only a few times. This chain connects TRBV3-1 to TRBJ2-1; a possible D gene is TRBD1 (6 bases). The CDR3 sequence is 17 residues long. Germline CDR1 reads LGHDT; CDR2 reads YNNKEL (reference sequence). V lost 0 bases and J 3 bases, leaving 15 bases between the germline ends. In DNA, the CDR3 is TGTGCCAGCAGCCAAGAGGGGTGGGACACTATCTACAATGAGCAGTTCTTC. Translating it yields CASSQEGWDTIYNEQFF.

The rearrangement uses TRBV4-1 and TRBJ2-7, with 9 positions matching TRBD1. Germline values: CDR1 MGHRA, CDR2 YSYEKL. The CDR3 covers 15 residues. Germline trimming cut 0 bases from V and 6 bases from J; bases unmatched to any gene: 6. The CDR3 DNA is TGCGCCAGCAGCCAAGACACAGGGGGCCGTGTCGAGCAGTACTTC. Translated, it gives CASSQDTGGRVEQYF.

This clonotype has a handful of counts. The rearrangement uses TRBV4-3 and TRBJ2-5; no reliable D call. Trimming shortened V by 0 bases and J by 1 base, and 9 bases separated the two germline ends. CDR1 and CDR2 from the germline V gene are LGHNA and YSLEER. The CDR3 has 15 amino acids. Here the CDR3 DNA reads TGCGCCAGCAGCCAAGAGTTTGTTGCCCAAGAGACCCAGTACTTC. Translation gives CASSQEFVAQETQYF.

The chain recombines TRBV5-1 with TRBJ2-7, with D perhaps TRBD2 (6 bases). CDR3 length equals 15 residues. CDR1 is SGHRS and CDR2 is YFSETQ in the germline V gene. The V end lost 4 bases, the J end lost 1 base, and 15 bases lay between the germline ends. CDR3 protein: CASSPTETRSYEQYF. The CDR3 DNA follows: TGCGCCAGCAGCCCTACAGAGACTAGATCCTACGAGCAGTACTTC.

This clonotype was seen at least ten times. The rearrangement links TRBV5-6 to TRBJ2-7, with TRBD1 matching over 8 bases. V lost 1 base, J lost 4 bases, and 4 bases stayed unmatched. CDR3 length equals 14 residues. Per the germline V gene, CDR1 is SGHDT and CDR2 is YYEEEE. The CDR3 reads CASSLQGAGYEQYF. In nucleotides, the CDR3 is TGTGCCAGCAGCTTGCAGGGGGCCGGATACGAGCAGTACTTC.

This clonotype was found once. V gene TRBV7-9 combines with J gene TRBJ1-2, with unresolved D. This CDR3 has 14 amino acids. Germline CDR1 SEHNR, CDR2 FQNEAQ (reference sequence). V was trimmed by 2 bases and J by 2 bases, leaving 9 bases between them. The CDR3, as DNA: TGTGCCAGCAGCTTACCGGGGATGAACTATGGCTACACCTTC. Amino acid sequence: CASSLPGMNYGYTF.

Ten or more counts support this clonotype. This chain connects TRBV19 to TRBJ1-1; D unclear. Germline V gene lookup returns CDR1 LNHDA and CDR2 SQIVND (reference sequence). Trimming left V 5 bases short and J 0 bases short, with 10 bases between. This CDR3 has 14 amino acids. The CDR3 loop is CASSLWLLNTEAFF. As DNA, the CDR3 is TGTGCCAGTAGTCTTTGGCTCCTGAACACTGAAGCTTTCTTT.

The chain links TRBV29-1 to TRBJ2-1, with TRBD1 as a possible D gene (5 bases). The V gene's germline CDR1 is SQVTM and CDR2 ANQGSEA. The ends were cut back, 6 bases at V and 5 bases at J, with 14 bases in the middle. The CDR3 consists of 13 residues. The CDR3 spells CSVGALDNNEQFF. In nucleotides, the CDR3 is TGCAGCGTAGGAGCCCTGGACAACAATGAGCAGTTCTTC.

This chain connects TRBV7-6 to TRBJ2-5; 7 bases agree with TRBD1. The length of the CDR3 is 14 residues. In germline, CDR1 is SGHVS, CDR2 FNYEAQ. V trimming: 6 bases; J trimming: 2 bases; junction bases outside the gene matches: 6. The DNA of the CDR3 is TGTGCCAGCAGGCGACAGGGTATGCAAGAGACCCAGTACTTC. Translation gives CASRRQGMQETQYF.

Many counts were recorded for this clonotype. The CDR3 coding sequence is TGTGCCAGCAACGAAGCGGCAGGGGGGTATGGCTACACCTTC. Protein sequence: CASNEAAGGYGYTF. The J gene is TRBJ1-2, the V gene TRBV6-1; TRBD1 matches 7 bases. V trimming: 7 bases; J trimming: 5 bases; junction bases outside the gene matches: 10. This CDR3 is built from 14 residues. Germline CDR1 and CDR2: MNHNS and SASEGT.

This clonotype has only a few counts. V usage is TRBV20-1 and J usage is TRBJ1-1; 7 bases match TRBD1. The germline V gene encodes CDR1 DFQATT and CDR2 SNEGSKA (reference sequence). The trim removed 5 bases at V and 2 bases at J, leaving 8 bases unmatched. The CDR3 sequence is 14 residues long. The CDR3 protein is CSADSTGPNTEAFF. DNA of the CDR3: TGCAGTGCTGACTCGACAGGGCCAAACACTGAAGCTTTCTTT.